Shown below are 15 T cell receptor beta chains from a single sample sequenced in a study of shared clonotypes between healthy human individuals. Some clones are missing from TCRdb's copy, which holds only in-frame ones; the method was immunoSEQ multiplex PCR. The sample consists of 2 million to 2.5 million clones, 90% to 95% of them appearing once. Sample: naive CD4+ T cells sorted from blood. Subset indicated: CD45RA+ positively selected. These TCRs come from a man younger than 35 in good health.

Details on this clone: A read error may produce the germline difference seen at one junction end. The chain is built from TRBV30 and TRBJ1-3; D ambiguous. CDR1 and CDR2 from the germline V gene are GTSNPN and SVGIG (reference sequence). This CDR3 is 13 amino acids long. The CDR3 loop is CARSTNSGNTIYF. Here the CDR3 DNA reads TGTGCCCGGAGTACGAACTCTGGAAACACCATATATTTT.

This chain's CDR3 is CASIQRGASTDTQYF. The CDR3 region has the DNA TGTGCCAGCATACAAAGGGGCGCAAGCACAGATACGCAGTATTTT. This chain joins TRBV11-2 and TRBJ2-3; TRBD1 is a possible D gene (5 bases). The CDR3 is 15 residues long. In germline, CDR1 is SGHAT, CDR2 FQNNGV. Trimming stripped 7 bases from V and 0 bases from J, with 14 bases between.

A remark on this clone: The sample has other DNA sequences that encode this CDR3 too. The chain combines TRBV18 with TRBJ1-3; D not resolved. The germline V and J ends were trimmed by 2 bases and 0 bases, with 8 bases remaining between them. The CDR3 extends over 15 amino acids. Germline-derived CDR1 and CDR2 are KGHSH and LQKENI. CDR3 DNA: TGTGCCAGCTCACCAGGTCGAGGCTCTGGAAACACCATATATTTT. Translation: CASSPGRGSGNTIYF.

The V call is TRBV27, the J call TRBJ2-1, with D perhaps TRBD2 (6 bases). This CDR3 region has 13 residues. The V and J ends lost 4 bases and 12 bases respectively, with 16 bases between them. Germline CDR1 MNHEY, CDR2 SMNVEV (reference sequence). The CDR3 DNA is TGTGCCAGCAGTTCCCTCGTGAGGGGAGGGCAGTTCTTC. This encodes CASSSLVRGGQFF.

The chain carries TRBV30 and TRBJ1-6, with D perhaps TRBD1 (5 bases). CDR3 length: 13 amino acids. CDR1 and CDR2 (germline): GTSNPN, SVGIG (reference sequence). V was clipped by 5 bases and J by 6 bases, with 11 bases between them. The CDR3 DNA is TGTGCCTGGGACCAGGGAGGTAATTCACCCCTCCACTTT. Its translation: CAWDQGGNSPLHF.

This rearrangement joins TRBV2 to TRBJ2-3, with 9 bases lining up with TRBD2. The J segment lost 4 bases and the V segment lost 4 bases, leaving 12 bases of the junction unmatched. Germline V gene lookup returns CDR1 SNHLY and CDR2 FYNNEI. The CDR3 contains 17 residues. CDR3 in amino acids: CASSGSGSGSIADTQYF. CDR3 in DNA: TGTGCCAGCAGTGGGTCCGGTAGCGGGAGTATTGCAGATACGCAGTATTTT.

This chain joins TRBV6-4 and TRBJ2-3; possible D gene TRBD2, 6 bases. This CDR3 contains 12 residues. Germline CDR1 is MRHNA and CDR2 is SNTAGT. V was cut by 6 bases and J by 5 bases, with 9 bases left in between. The CDR3 region has the DNA TGTGCCAGCAGCCGGACTAAAGATACGCAGTATTTT. It translates to CASSRTKDTQYF.

V gene TRBV21-1 combines with J gene TRBJ2-1; the table's D call TRBD1 went unverified against the DNA. TRBV21-1 is a listed pseudogene. The CDR3 loop spans 13 amino acids. The CDR3 DNA follows: TGTGTTCTCGGGGACAGGACTCTGGATGAGCAGTTCTTC. This translates into CVLGDRTLDEQFF.

The J gene is TRBJ2-1, the V gene TRBV4-3; D is unresolved. In germline, CDR1 is LGHNA, CDR2 YSLEER. The CDR3 is 15 residues long. Between the trimmed V and J ends, which lost 4 bases and 6 bases, there was a span of 16 bases. The CDR3 loop is CASSPLGSAINEQFF. DNA for the CDR3: TGCGCCAGCAGCCCACTCGGGTCGGCAATCAATGAGCAGTTCTTC.

The chain employs TRBV19 and TRBJ1-2; TRBD1 matches at 7 bases. Germline loops: CDR1 LNHDA, CDR2 SQIVND (reference sequence). V dropped 1 base and J dropped 4; count of bases not matched to a gene: 0. CDR3 size: 13 residues. The chain's CDR3 is CASSIGDSYGYTF. Here the CDR3 DNA reads TGTGCCAGTAGTATAGGGGACAGCTATGGCTACACCTTC.

This CDR3 reads CASSGQINYGYTF. CDR3 bases: TGTGCCAGCAGTGGACAGATAAACTATGGCTACACCTTC. This rearrangement joins TRBV6-5 to TRBJ1-2, with D possibly TRBD1 on 6 matching bases. From germline, CDR1 is MNHEY and CDR2 SVGAGI. This CDR3 is built from 13 residues. Trimming removed 5 bases from V and 2 bases from J, with 9 bases in between.

The chain is built from TRBV6-6 and TRBJ1-3; the D gene is possibly TRBD1 (6 bases). The V end was cut by 5 bases, the J end by 2 bases, with 13 bases between. CDR3 length: 15 amino acids. Germline lookup yields CDR1 MNHNY and CDR2 SVGAGI (reference sequence). CDR3 sequence: CASSPQGSTGNTIYF. The CDR3 DNA follows: TGTGCCAGCAGTCCTCAGGGGTCGACTGGAAACACCATATATTTT.

To note about this clone: This CDR3 is also generated by other DNA sequences in the sample. The chain combines TRBV20-1 with TRBJ2-7; D is unclear. In germline, CDR1 is DFQATT, CDR2 SNEGSKA (reference sequence). V was pared by 6 bases and J by 2 bases, with 8 bases between. CDR3 length: 11 amino acids. This CDR3 is CSATGPYEQYF. CDR3 in DNA: TGCAGTGCCACGGGCCCCTACGAGCAGTACTTC.

The V call is TRBV6-5, the J call TRBJ2-5; no definite D call. The length of the CDR3 is 13 residues. Trimming took 2 bases from V and 4 from J, leaving 8 bases between them. The germline CDR1 and CDR2 sequences are MNHEY and SVGAGI. CDR3 sequence (DNA): TGTGCCAGCAGTTACCCTCCCCGAGAGACCCAGTACTTC. Translated, it gives CASSYPPRETQYF.

This rearrangement joins TRBV27 to TRBJ2-7; 7 nucleotides line up with TRBD2. CDR3 length equals 15 residues. Per germline, CDR1 MNHEY and CDR2 SMNVEV (reference sequence). J was trimmed by 0 bases and V by 3 bases; bases with no gene match: 5. The chain's CDR3 is CASSFLSSGSYEQYF. The CDR3 coding sequence is TGTGCCAGCAGTTTTCTGTCTAGCGGCTCCTACGAGCAGTACTTC.